A selection of T cell receptor beta chains follows, all from one sample in a study of T cell changes during pregnancy in multiple sclerosis. TCRdb's table, derived via immunoSEQ multiplex PCR, lists solely in-frame clones and lacks some. Among about 93,000 clones, 91% were seen once, and the ten largest hold less than 2%. Material: peripheral blood, obtained after pregnancy. These TCRs come from a female donor in good health, enrolled as a control in a pregnancy study. CDR3s include the opening cysteine and the closing phenylalanine or tryptophan. D genes are given only for firm matches. Not every row has a clone size; where given, it reads once, few, many or a size class.

V gene	D gene	clone size	J gene	CDR3 DNA	CDR3 protein
TRBV10-2	TRBD1	.	TRBJ1-3	TGCGCCAGCAGGTCTCCGGGACAGAAAGGAAACACCATATATTTT	CASRSPGQKGNTIYF
TRBV4-1	.	.	TRBJ1-5	TGCGCCAGCAGCCAAGATGAGGGCAGAACCCGGAATCAGCCCCAGCATTTT	CASSQDEGRTRNQPQHF
TRBV14	TRBD1	.	TRBJ2-1	TGTGCCAGCAGCCGCATCGGGACAGGGGGCAACAATGAGCAGTTCTTC	CASSRIGTGGNNEQFF
TRBV27	.	.	TRBJ1-2	TGTGCCAGCAGTCGGACAGCTGCTTATGGCTACACCTTC	CASSRTAAYGYTF
TRBV5-4	TRBD2	.	TRBJ2-1	TGTGCCAGCACCACTCTAGCGGGGGGTTACAATGAGCAGTTCTTC	CASTTLAGGYNEQFF
TRBV6-5	TRBD1	.	TRBJ1-1	TGTGCCAGCAGTTACAATAGGGACAGAAACACTGAAGCTTTCTTT	CASSYNRDRNTEAFF
TRBV7-3	TRBD2	.	TRBJ2-1	TGTGCCAGCAGCTTACGACGGGGGGCCTACAATGAGCAGTTCTTC	CASSLRRGAYNEQFF
TRBV7-9	.	.	TRBJ1-1	TGTGCCAGCAGCTTACAAGACAGAACTGAAGCTTTCTTT	CASSLQDRTEAFF
TRBV9	TRBD1	.	TRBJ2-5	TGTGCCAGCAGCGGAGGGACAGGGATGGAGACCCAGTACTTC	CASSGGTGMETQYF
TRBV18	.	.	TRBJ1-2	TGTGCCAGCTCACCGCGGGGAGACTATGGCTACACCTTC	CASSPRGDYGYTF
TRBV7-9	TRBD1	few	TRBJ2-7	TGTGCCAGCAGTTATGGGACAGTGGCCTACGAGCAGTACTTC	CASSYGTVAYEQYF
TRBV13	TRBD1	.	TRBJ1-5	TGTGCCAGCAGCCAATCCGGGACAGGGGGCTCTCAGCCCCAGCATTTT	CASSQSGTGGSQPQHF
TRBV30	.	.	TRBJ1-5	TGTGCCTGGAGCGAGGATAGCAATCAGCCCCAGCATTTT	CAWSEDSNQPQHF
TRBV7-2	.	.	TRBJ2-7	TGTGCCAGCAGCTTGAGACAGAACTACGAGCAGTACTTC	CASSLRQNYEQYF
TRBV7-8	TRBD2	.	TRBJ2-1	TGTGCCAGCAGCTTGCGGGGGGGTCTTGAGCAGTTCTTC	CASSLRGGLEQFF
TRBV5-1	TRBD1	.	TRBJ2-5	TGCGCCAGCAGCTTGGCCTCGGGACAGATAGAGACCCAGTACTTC	CASSLASGQIETQYF
TRBV5-4	.	.	TRBJ1-1	TGTGCCAGCAGCCAAGGGGTCAAGGACACTGAAGCTTTCTTT	CASSQGVKDTEAFF
TRBV4-3	TRBD2	.	TRBJ2-1	TGCGCCAGCAGCCAATGGGCCGGCGGGACTAGCGGGGACAATGAGCAGTTCTTC	CASSQWAGGTSGDNEQFF
TRBV19	TRBD1	.	TRBJ1-1	TGTGCCAGTAGTCAGGGGGCAAGTGAAGCTTTCTTT	CASSQGASEAFF
TRBV13	TRBD1	.	TRBJ2-4	TGTGCCAGCAGCTTGGGGACAGGGGGAAAAAACATTCAGTACTTC	CASSLGTGGKNIQYF
TRBV4-3	TRBD1	.	TRBJ1-2	TGCGCCAGCAGCCAAGTCCTCGGACAGGGGCTGGAGGGCTATGGCTACACCTTC	CASSQVLGQGLEGYGYTF
TRBV4-2	.	few	TRBJ1-1	TGTGCCAGCAGCCAAGATTTGAGCGAGAACACTGAAGCTTTCTTT	CASSQDLSENTEAFF
TRBV18	TRBD1	.	TRBJ1-3	TGTGCCAGCTCACCGGGTACAGGGGCCGGAAACACCATATATTTT	CASSPGTGAGNTIYF
TRBV7-6	TRBD1	.	TRBJ1-1	TGTGCCAGCAAAATAGACAGGGGCACTGAAGCTTTCTTT	CASKIDRGTEAFF
TRBV12-2	.	.	TRBJ2-1	TGTGCAAGGGAGGGCGGGGGGGCCTTATCATACAATGAGCAGTTCTTC	CAREGGGALSYNEQFF
TRBV29-1	.	.	TRBJ2-7	TGCAGCGTCGCCGAGACAGGTTCCGAGCAGTACTTC	CSVAETGSEQYF
TRBV28	.	.	TRBJ2-5	TGTGCCAGCAGTTTGGTAGGGGTCTCAGAGACCCAGTACTTC	CASSLVGVSETQYF
TRBV10-3	.	.	TRBJ2-7	TGTGCCATCAGTGAGTCCCTGAGGTTAAGGTTTTACGAGCAGTACTTC	CAISESLRLRFYEQYF
TRBV15	TRBD1	.	TRBJ2-7	TGTGCCACCAGCAGGAAGATCACAGGGGGAAGCTCCTACGAGCAGTACTTC	CATSRKITGGSSYEQYF
TRBV11-3	TRBD2	.	TRBJ2-3	TGTGCCAGCAGCTTAGGAAGCGGGGGGGCCTACGATACGCAGTATTTT	CASSLGSGGAYDTQYF
TRBV11-2	.	.	TRBJ2-7	TGTGCCAGCAGCATAGCCCACCCCGGGTACGAGCAGTACTTC	CASSIAHPGYEQYF
TRBV5-8	.	.	TRBJ1-1	TGTGCCAGCAGCTTGTCCTGGGGGGGGGTTGCGACTGAAGCTTTCTTT	CASSLSWGGVATEAFF
TRBV7-3	TRBD2	.	TRBJ2-1	TGTGCCAGCAGCCTCATAGCGGGGGGGCTCCCCAATGAGCAGTTCTTC	CASSLIAGGLPNEQFF
TRBV5-4	TRBD1	.	TRBJ2-1	TGTGCCAGCAGATCCGGGACAGGGACTTTCAATGAGCAGTTCTTC	CASRSGTGTFNEQFF
TRBV27	TRBD1	.	TRBJ1-2	TGTGCCAGCAGCCCCGGGACAGGCCGAAACTATGGCTACACCTTC	CASSPGTGRNYGYTF
TRBV15	.	.	TRBJ1-5	TGTGCCACCAGCAGAGATACGGCAGGGGTTGGGCAGCCCCAGCATTTT	CATSRDTAGVGQPQHF
TRBV27	.	.	TRBJ2-2	TGTGCCAGCACAAACACCGGGGAGCTGTTTTTT	CASTNTGELFF
TRBV5-4	.	.	TRBJ2-1	TGTGCCAGCAGCTTTCAGGGGAGCTACAATGAGCAGTTCTTC	CASSFQGSYNEQFF
TRBV2	.	.	TRBJ1-5	TGTGCCAGCAGTGAAGACAGGGCCCCCGAGCCCCAGCATTTT	CASSEDRAPEPQHF
TRBV11-2	TRBD1	.	TRBJ1-5	TGTGCCAGCAGCCGCGGACAGGGAGGAGGACAGCCCCAGCATTTT	CASSRGQGGGQPQHF
TRBV5-4	.	once	TRBJ1-4	TGTGCCAGCAGCTTGCGGGGGGGCGTCGAAAAACTGTTTTTT	CASSLRGGVEKLFF
TRBV6-5	TRBD2	.	TRBJ2-7	TGTGCCAGCAGTTACTCCTACCGGGGGGCCTACGAGCAGTACTTC	CASSYSYRGAYEQYF
TRBV7-2	.	.	TRBJ2-7	TGTGCCAGCAGCTCCGGTAGGGGCTACGAGCAGTACTTC	CASSSGRGYEQYF
TRBV7-3	.	few	TRBJ2-3	TGTGCCAGCAGCTTAGGGACTTCAGGGAGCACAGATACGCAGTATTTT	CASSLGTSGSTDTQYF
TRBV7-3	.	.	TRBJ2-3	TGTGCCAGCAGCCTCTCCACAGATACGCAGTATTTT	CASSLSTDTQYF
TRBV19	.	.	TRBJ1-2	TGTGCCAGTAGTGCCTTTCGAGGGCCTGGGGCTAACTATGGCTACACCTTC	CASSAFRGPGANYGYTF
TRBV6-6	.	.	TRBJ1-2	TGTGCCAGCAGTTACGACGGAGAGAGCTATGGCTACACCTTC	CASSYDGESYGYTF
TRBV14	TRBD1	once	TRBJ2-7	TGTGCCAGCAGCCAGCCAGGGGGTGCCCACGAGCAGTACTTC	CASSQPGGAHEQYF